These T cell receptor beta chains were read from a single sample in a study of blood T cell repertoires in COVID-19. Repertoires were generated with immunoSEQ multiplex PCR, while TCRdb's copy carries only in-frame clones and drops some. The table lists over 150,000 clones, around four fifths of them singletons. The sample comprised PBMCs or T cells enriched from blood (not recorded which). These receptor sequences come from a woman aged 45-59 years who had recovered from COVID-19. CDR3s include the opening cysteine and the closing phenylalanine or tryptophan. The D gene is left open where the match is weak.

j_call d_call v_call cdr3_aa cdr3_nt
TRBJ2-1 TRBD2 TRBV19 CASSIAVGRAYNEQFF TGTGCCAGTAGTATAGCGGTCGGGAGGGCCTACAATGAGCAGTTCTTC
TRBJ2-5 TRBD2 TRBV4-2 CASSQDGLAGGPRQETQYF TGTGCCAGCAGCCAAGACGGACTAGCGGGAGGGCCCCGGCAAGAGACCCAGTACTTC
TRBJ2-7 TRBD2 TRBV27 CASTVPPGRMRYEQYF TGTGCCAGCACCGTACCCCCCGGGAGGATGAGGTACGAGCAGTACTTC
TRBJ2-3 TRBD1 TRBV24-1 CAARVGTGWTDTQYF TGTGCCGCCAGAGTCGGGACAGGGTGGACAGATACGCAGTATTTT
TRBJ1-1 TRBD1 TRBV19 CASSVRDRVTEAFF TGTGCCAGTAGTGTCCGGGACAGGGTCACTGAAGCTTTCTTT
TRBJ2-7 . TRBV4-2 CASSQDRDIGEQYF TGTGCCAGCAGCCAAGATAGAGATATCGGCGAGCAGTACTTC
TRBJ2-7 TRBD2 TRBV7-2 CASSSPGLASYEQYF TGTGCCAGCAGCTCTCCGGGACTAGCGTCGTACGAGCAGTACTTC
TRBJ2-1 TRBD2 TRBV5-1 CASSLGSAGGRPEQFF TGCGCCAGCAGCTTGGGGTCGGCGGGAGGGCGCCCCGAGCAGTTCTTC
TRBJ2-1 . TRBV9 CASSVGTYNEQFF TGTGCCAGCAGCGTTGGGACTTACAATGAGCAGTTCTTC
TRBJ2-3 TRBD2 TRBV19 CASMDSGRTTDTQYF TGTGCCAGTATGGACAGCGGGAGGACCACAGATACGCAGTATTTT
TRBJ2-2 TRBD2 TRBV7-3 CASSPLRAAAGDTGELFF TGTGCCAGCAGCCCCCTTCGCGCAGCGGCGGGAGATACCGGGGAGCTGTTTTTT
TRBJ1-5 . TRBV3-1/TRBV3-2 CASSQDYNSNQPQHF TGTGCCAGCAGCCAAGATTACAACAGCAATCAGCCCCAGCATTTT
TRBJ2-3 TRBD1 TRBV3-1/TRBV3-2 CASSDDRGSDTQYF TGTGCCAGCAGCGACGACAGGGGATCAGATACGCAGTATTTT
TRBJ1-1 . TRBV6-5 CASSNRAGAEAFF TGTGCCAGCAGTAACAGGGCAGGGGCTGAAGCTTTCTTT